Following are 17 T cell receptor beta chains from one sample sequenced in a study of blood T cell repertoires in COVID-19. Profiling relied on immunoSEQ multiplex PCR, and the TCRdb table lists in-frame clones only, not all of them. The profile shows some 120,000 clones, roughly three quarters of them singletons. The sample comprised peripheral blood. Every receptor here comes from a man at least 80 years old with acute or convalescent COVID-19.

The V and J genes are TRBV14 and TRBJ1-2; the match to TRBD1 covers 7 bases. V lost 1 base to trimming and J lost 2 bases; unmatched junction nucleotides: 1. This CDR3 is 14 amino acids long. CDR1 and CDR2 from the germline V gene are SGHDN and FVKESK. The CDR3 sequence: CASSQGQGNYGYTF. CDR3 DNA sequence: TGTGCCAGCAGCCAAGGACAGGGAAACTATGGCTACACCTTC.

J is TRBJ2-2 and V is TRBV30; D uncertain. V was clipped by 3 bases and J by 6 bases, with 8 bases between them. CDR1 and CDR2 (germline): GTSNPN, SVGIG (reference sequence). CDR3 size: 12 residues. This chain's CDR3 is CAWSRTSGELFF. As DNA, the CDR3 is TGTGCCTGGAGCCGTACTTCCGGGGAGCTGTTTTTT.

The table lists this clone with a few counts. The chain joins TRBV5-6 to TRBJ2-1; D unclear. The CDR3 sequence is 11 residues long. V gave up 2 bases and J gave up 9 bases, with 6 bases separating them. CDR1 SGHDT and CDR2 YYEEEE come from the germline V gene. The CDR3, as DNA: TGTGCCAGCAGCTTCCGCGGTGAGCAGTTCTTC. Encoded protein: CASSFRGEQFF.

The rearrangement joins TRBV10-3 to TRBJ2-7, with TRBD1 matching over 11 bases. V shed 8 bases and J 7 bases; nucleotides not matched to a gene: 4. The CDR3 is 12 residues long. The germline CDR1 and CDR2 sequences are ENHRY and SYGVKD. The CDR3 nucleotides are TGTGCCATCCGGGGGACAGGGGGGGAGCAGTACTTC. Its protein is CAIRGTGGEQYF.

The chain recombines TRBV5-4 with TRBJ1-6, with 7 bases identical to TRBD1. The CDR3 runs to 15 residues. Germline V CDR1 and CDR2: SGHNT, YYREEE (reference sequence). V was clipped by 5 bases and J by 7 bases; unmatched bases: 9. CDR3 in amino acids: CASREFGQDNSPLHF. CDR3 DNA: TGTGCCAGCAGGGAGTTCGGACAGGACAATTCACCCCTCCACTTT.

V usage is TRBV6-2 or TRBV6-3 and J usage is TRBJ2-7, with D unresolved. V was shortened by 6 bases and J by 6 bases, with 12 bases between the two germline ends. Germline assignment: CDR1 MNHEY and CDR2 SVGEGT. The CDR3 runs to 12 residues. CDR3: CASSLADFEQYF. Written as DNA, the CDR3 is TGTGCCAGCAGCCTTGCGGATTTCGAGCAGTACTTC.

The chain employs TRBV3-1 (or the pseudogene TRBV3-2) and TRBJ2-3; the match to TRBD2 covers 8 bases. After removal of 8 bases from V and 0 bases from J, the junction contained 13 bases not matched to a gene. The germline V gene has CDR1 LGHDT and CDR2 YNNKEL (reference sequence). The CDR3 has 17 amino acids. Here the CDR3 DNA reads TGTGCCAGCCGCCGGGGGGGCGGTTTTTCTAGCACAGATACGCAGTATTTT. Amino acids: CASRRGGGFSSTDTQYF.

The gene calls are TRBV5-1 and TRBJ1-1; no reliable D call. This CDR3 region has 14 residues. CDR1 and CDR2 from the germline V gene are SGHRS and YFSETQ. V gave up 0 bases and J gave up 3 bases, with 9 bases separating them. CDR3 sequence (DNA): TGCGCCAGCAGCTTGGCCAACCGGGACACTGAAGCTTTCTTT. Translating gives CASSLANRDTEAFF.

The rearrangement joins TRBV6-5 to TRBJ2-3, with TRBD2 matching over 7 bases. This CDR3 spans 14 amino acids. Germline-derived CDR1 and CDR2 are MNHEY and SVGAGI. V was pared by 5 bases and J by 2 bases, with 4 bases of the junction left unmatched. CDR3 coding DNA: TGTGCCAGCAGTCTGGGGGGGATCACAGATACGCAGTATTTT. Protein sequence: CASSLGGITDTQYF.

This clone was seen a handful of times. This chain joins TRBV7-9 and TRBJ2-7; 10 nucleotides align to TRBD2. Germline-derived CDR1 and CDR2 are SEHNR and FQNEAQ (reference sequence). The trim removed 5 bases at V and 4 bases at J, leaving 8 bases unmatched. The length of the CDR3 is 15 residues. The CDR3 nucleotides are TGTGCCAGCAGCCCGACCGGGACTAGCGCGTACGAGCAGTACTTC. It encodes CASSPTGTSAYEQYF.

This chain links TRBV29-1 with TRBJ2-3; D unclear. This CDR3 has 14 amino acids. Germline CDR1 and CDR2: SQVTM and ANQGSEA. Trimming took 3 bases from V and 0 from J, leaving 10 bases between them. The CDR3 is CSVDKLLSTDTQYF. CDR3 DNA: TGCAGCGTTGATAAGCTTCTTAGCACAGATACGCAGTATTTT.

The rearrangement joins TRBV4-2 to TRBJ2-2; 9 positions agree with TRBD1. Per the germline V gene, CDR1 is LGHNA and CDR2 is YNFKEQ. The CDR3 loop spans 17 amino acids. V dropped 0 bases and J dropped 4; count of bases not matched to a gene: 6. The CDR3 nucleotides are TGTGCCAGCAGCCAAGATAGTGGGACAGGGTTCACCGGGGAGCTGTTTTTT. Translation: CASSQDSGTGFTGELFF.

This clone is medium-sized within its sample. The CDR3: CASSDRAYEQYF. DNA of the CDR3: TGTGCCAGCTCCGACAGGGCCTACGAGCAGTACTTC. The V call is TRBV7-9, the J call TRBJ2-7; 7 bases match TRBD1. The CDR3 has 12 residues. Germline trimming cut 8 bases from V and 2 bases from J; bases unmatched to any gene: 3. Germline loops: CDR1 SEHNR, CDR2 FQNEAQ (reference sequence).

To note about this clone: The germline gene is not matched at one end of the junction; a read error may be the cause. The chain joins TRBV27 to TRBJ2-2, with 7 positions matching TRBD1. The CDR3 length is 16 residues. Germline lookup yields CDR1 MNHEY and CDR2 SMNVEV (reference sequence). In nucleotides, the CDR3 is TGTGCCAGCAGTGTATCCGGGACAGCTAACACCGGGGAGCTGTTTTTT. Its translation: CASSVSGTANTGELFF.

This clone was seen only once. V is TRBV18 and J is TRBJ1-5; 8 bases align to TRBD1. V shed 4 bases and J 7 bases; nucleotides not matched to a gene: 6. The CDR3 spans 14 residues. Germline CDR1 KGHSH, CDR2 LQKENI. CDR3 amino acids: CASSLSGGRQPQHF. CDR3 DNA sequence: TGTGCCAGCTCACTGTCAGGGGGCCGGCAGCCCCAGCATTTT. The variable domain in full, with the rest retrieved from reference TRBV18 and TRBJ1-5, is NAGVMQNPRHLVRRRGQEARLRCSPMKGHSHVYWYRQLPEEGLKFMVYLQKENIIDESGMPKERFSAEFPKEGPSILRIQQVVRGDSAAYFCASSLSGGRQPQHFGDGTRLSIL.

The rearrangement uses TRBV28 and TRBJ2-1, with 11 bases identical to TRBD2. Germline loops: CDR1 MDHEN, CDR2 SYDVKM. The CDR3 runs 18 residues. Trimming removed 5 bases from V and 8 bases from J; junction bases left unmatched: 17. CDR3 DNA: TGTGCCAGCAGTACCCTTAGCGGGGGGGCACAGTTTGGGGATGAGCAGTTCTTC. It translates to CASSTLSGGAQFGDEQFF. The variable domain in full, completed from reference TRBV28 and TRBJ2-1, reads DVKVTQSSRYLVKRTGEKVFLECVQDMDHENMFWYRQDPGLGLRLIYFSYDVKMKEKGDIPEGYSVSREKKERFSLILESASTNQTSMYLCASSTLSGGAQFGDEQFFGPGTRLTVL.

The chain's CDR3 is CASSHRTYSTDTQYF. For the CDR3, the DNA is TGTGCCAGCAGCCACAGGACATACAGCACAGATACGCAGTATTTT. This chain connects TRBV11-1 to TRBJ2-3; the D gene is possibly TRBD1 (5 bases). CDR3 length: 15 amino acids. Germline V lookup: CDR1 SGHAT, CDR2 FQDESV (reference sequence). The V gene lost 5 bases and the J gene lost 0 bases, with 12 bases spanning the gap. Full variable domain (outside the CDR3, taken from reference TRBV11-1 and TRBJ2-3): EAEVAQSPRYKITEKSQAVAFWCDPISGHATLYWYRQILGQGPELLVQFQDESVVDDSQLPKDRFSAERLKGVDSTLKIQPAELGDSAMYLCASSHRTYSTDTQYFGPGTRLTVL.